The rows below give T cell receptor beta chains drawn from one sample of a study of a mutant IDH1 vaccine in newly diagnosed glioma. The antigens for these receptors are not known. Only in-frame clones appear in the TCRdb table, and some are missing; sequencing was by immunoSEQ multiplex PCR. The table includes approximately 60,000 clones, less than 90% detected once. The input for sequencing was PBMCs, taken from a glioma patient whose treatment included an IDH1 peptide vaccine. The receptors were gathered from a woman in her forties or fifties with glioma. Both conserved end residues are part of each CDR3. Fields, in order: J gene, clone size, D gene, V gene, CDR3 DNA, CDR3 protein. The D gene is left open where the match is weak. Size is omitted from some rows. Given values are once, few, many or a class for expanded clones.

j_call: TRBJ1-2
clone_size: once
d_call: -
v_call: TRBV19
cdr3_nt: TGTGCCAGTAGTATTAGGGTCACGAATGGCTACACCTTC
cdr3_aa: CASSIRVTNGYTF

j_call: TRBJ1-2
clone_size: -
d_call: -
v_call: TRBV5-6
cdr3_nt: TGTGCCAGCAGCCCGGGACGGGACGGCTTAATCTATGGCTACACCTTC
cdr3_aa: CASSPGRDGLIYGYTF

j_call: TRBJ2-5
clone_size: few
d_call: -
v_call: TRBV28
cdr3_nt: TGTGCCAGCAGTTTATATGACAACCAAGAGACCCAGTACTTC
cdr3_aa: CASSLYDNQETQYF

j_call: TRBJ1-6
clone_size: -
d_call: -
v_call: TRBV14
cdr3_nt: TGTGCCAGCAGCCAAGCAGGGCTTGGGTCACCCCTCCACTTT
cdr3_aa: CASSQAGLGSPLHF

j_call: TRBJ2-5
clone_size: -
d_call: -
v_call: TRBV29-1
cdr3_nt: TGCAGTATGGGGCATTGGCAAGAGACCCAGTACTTC
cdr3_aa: CSMGHWQETQYF

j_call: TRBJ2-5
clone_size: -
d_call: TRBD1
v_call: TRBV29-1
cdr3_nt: TGCAGCGTTGGAGACAGGGGGCTGGAGACCCAGTACTTC
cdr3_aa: CSVGDRGLETQYF

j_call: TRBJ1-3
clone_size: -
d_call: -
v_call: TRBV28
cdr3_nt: TGTGCCAGCATCTCGCCGGGTACTGGAAACACCATATATTTT
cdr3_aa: CASISPGTGNTIYF

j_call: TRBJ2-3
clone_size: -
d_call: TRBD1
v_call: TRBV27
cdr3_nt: TGTGCCAGCAGTTTAAGAGACAGGGAAACAGATACGCAGTATTTT
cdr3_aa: CASSLRDRETDTQYF

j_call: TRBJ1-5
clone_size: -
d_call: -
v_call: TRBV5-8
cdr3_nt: TGTGCCAGCAGCTTGGACAGCAAAAATCAGCCCCAGCATTTT
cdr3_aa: CASSLDSKNQPQHF

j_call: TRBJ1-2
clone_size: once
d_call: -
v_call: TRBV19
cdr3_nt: TGTGCCAGCGTTAAGACCCACCTAACCGACTATGGCTACACCTTC
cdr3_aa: CASVKTHLTDYGYTF

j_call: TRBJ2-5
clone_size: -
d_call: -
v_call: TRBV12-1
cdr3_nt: TGTGCCAGCAGCTTTCATTGGGGCCCATTGGCCCAGTACTTC
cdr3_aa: CASSFHWGPLAQYF

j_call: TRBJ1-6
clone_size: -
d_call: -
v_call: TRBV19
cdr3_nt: TGTGCCAGTAGTATGGGCAGTACAGTGGCACCCCTCCACTTT
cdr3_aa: CASSMGSTVAPLHF

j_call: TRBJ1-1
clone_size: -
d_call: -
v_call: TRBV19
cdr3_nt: TGTGCCAGTAGAACCCCGACAGGTCCTGATTGGGCTTTCTTT
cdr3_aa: CASRTPTGPDWAFF